This TCR beta chain originates from a study of shared clonotypes between healthy human individuals. Only CD45RO-negative cells positively selected for CCR7 counted as naive CD8 cells, so terminally differentiated effector memory CD45RA+ cells were excluded. The CDR3 is 12 amino acids. The V gene's germline CDR1 is SGHRS and CDR2 YFSETQ. V was pared by 3 bases and J by 8 bases, with 9 bases between. Some clones are missing from TCRdb's copy, which holds only in-frame ones; the method was immunoSEQ multiplex PCR. The sample has around 1,900,000 clones, 85% to 95% seen once. The specimen sequenced was naive CD8+ T cells from PBMCs. The TCR sequence derives from a man aged 18 to 30 in good health. Some clones in this sample may be carry-over from other donors' samples. V is TRBV5-1 and J is TRBJ2-1, with a tentative D call TRBD2 (6 bases). The CDR3 coding sequence is TGCGCCAGCAGCTCGACTAGTTATGAGCAGTTCTTC. This translates into CASSSTSYEQFF. Full variable domain (remainder filled in from reference TRBV5-1 and TRBJ2-1): KAGVTQTPRYLIKTRGQQVTLSCSPISGHRSVSWYQQTPGQGLQFLFEYFSETQRNKGNFPGRFSGRQFSNSRSEMNVSTLELGDSALYLCASSSTSYEQFFGPGTRLTVL.